Described below is a single T cell receptor beta chain sequence and its context. Antigen unknown. Sequencing was performed with immunoSEQ multiplex PCR; in TCRdb, only in-frame clones are kept and a portion is missing. The table records approximately 93,000 clones, more than 70% of them present only once. Time point here: cycle 4 day 1 (C4D1), after more than five weeks of nivolumab. After autologous stem cell transplantation all patients relapsed, and prior brentuximab vedotin exposure differed between cohorts. This record comes from a study of PD-1 blockade in classical Hodgkin lymphoma. Broader study findings: Possibly reflecting disease activity or prior therapy, repertoire differences have causes that remain undefined. There was a significant rise in CD4+ TCR diversity by C4D1, with no such rise for CD8+.

This TCR was recovered from a human donor with classical Hodgkin lymphoma. The sample consisted of peripheral blood mononuclear cells (PBMCs), taken before the fourth cycle of nivolumab.

This chain's CDR3 is CASSNDRARTDTQYF. CDR3 DNA sequence: TGTGCCAGCAGCAACGACAGGGCCCGCACAGATACGCAGTATTTT. This sequence joins TRBV5-4 and TRBJ2-3, with TRBD1 matching 7 bases. The CDR3 extends over 15 amino acids. CDR1 is SGHNT, CDR2 YYREEE, per germline (reference sequence). Trimming removed 4 bases from V and 1 base from J; junction bases left unmatched: 6.